This T cell receptor beta chain came from a study of blood T cells in healthy people across ages. In terms of origin and age, donors were healthy Caucasian individuals from Russia aged 6 to 90. As to this clonotype: The antigen remains undetermined.

The CDR3 runs to 14 residues. Germline CDR1 DFQATT, CDR2 SNEGSKA (reference sequence). V shed 5 bases and J 4 bases; nucleotides not matched to a gene: 4. The second PCR ran roughly 6 to 11 cycles with a sample-barcoded 5' primer and J-beta primers. Every cDNA molecule carried a tag from a template-switch adaptor bearing 12 random nucleotides. TCRdb recomputed calls from the 5' RACE reads with MiXCR, one row per CDR3 protein. The sample includes over 1,200,000 distinct CDR3 sequences, approximately 59% of them seen just once. Study observations and caveats: Fewer expanded clones and more diversity marked long-lived versus aged donors.

The chain employs TRBV20-1 and TRBJ2-1; 11 positions match TRBD2. The sequence derives from a man aged 18 to 35 in good health. Input material: blood. CDR3 nucleotide sequence: TGCAGTGCTGATACTAGCGGGGGATACAATGAGCAGTTCTTC. Its translation is CSADTSGGYNEQFF.